The sequence of this TCR beta chain was determined in a study of T cell responses to AZD1222 COVID-19 vaccine (dated by TCRdb to 2020 to 2022). About the full investigation: A total of just over 230 trial participants underwent TCR sequencing, of whom about 200 received two doses of AZD1222 and 26 received two doses of the MenACWY control vaccine. Enrollment into the trials was organized by age into subgroups of 18-55, 56-69 and 70-plus years, and those subgroups contained approximately 160, 26 and 62 TCR-sequenced participants, respectively.

Its CDR3 holds 13 amino acids, cysteine through phenylalanine. CDR3 DNA only is kept here, 39 bases in frame from base 1. The junction shows trimming of 0 bases on V and 5 bases on J, plus 8 bases between the germline ends. CDR1 and CDR2 (SGHRS, YFSETQ) derive from the germline V gene. The time point label, as the study defines it: baseline before first vaccination. The treatment or condition label on this specimen signifies: meningococcal conjugate vaccine given as trial control. The vaccinee samples were drawn from two UK trials, COV001 and COV002, one of which was a single-blind randomized controlled phase 2/3 trial testing AZD1222 (ChAdOx1 nCoV-19) in healthy adults. For TCRbeta chain sequencing, PBMC samples were collected from trial participants at day 0 and at day 28 after the second dose. General findings and caveats noted by the study authors: Participants were mostly white British, with more females than males. The authors suggested clonal diversity may have been underestimated. A significant rise in spike-specific TCR breadth and depth was observed after two AZD1222 doses relative to day 0 and relative to MenACWY recipients. Nearly half of unique spike-specific TCRs reportedly recognized epitopes outside regions mutated in the B.1.351 and B.1.1.7 variants. In the small 56-69-year group, the increase in depth fell short of significance, most likely because of low power. Conclusions about previously exposed vaccinees were limited because only a handful of AZD1222 recipients were SARS-CoV-2 seropositive at baseline. Because no samples from the day 14 peak response were available, repertoires could be characterized only after the peak T cell response. CD4 TCRs associated with the vaccine covered the entire spike protein, and the dominant responses were in regions 160-218 and 743-854.

As concerns this clone: Its cognate antigen has yet to be identified. The sample holds no much larger clone one base away, and base qualities are not on file.

The CDR3 regions of human TCRbeta chains were analyzed by immunosequencing. Turning to the authors' computational methods: Repertoire TCRs were matched against a reference library of SARS-CoV-2-specific TCRs generated with the MIRA antigen-specificity platform. Breadth meant the fraction of unique TCRs that were SARS-CoV-2-associated, whereas depth meant the fraction of total T cells that were SARS-CoV-2-associated. Each spike-specific TCR was assigned to its reactive spike region and to a CD4 or CD8 class using the MIRA data. Log10-transformed breadth and depth values were compared by one-way ANOVA with Sidak's multiple comparisons tests. In its TCRdb copy, this immuneACCESS table keeps in-frame sequences only and misses some clones. Where compared with another copy, unresolved V genes explain less than half of these, and the others have no known cause. V and J calls and clone size are those listed in that table; D and trimming were worked out from the DNA. The sample has tens of thousands of clones on record, roughly 84% of them singletons. The ten largest clones add up to around 20% of the sample.

The rearrangement combines TRBV5-1 with TRBJ1-2; possibly the D gene is TRBD1, per 5 matching bases. The specimen comprised peripheral blood, sampled on day 0 of MenACWY control vaccination. The TCR originated in an adult in good health. The CDR3 protein sequence reads: CASSLGPGYGYTF. The sequence in DNA is TGCGCCAGCAGCTTGGGGCCAGGGTATGGCTACACCTTC.